The 29 T cell receptor beta chains below all came from one sample that was sequenced in a study of T-cell memory formation after mild COVID-19. A single record per CDR3 protein comes from TCRdb applying MiXCR to the 5' RACE reads. The sample lists around 310,000 distinct CDR3 sequences, roughly an eighth occurring once. Input material: PBMCs or a T cell subset sorted from them (not recorded which). Source of these receptors: a man aged 18 to 29 who had mild COVID-19 (a few samples of this study predate the infection). Cell type and time point are not known.

The table lists this clonotype with a few counts. A junction boundary mismatches the germline segment, possibly from a read error. This chain joins TRBV5-4 and TRBJ2-6, with D perhaps TRBD1 (6 bases). The CDR3 consists of 13 residues. Germline V gene sequence: CDR1 SGHNT, CDR2 YYREEE (reference sequence). The CDR3 spells CASRGTGANVLTF. In DNA, the CDR3 is TGTGCTAGCAGGGGAACTGGGGCCAACGTCCTGACTTTC. Full variable domain (rest looked up from reference TRBV5-4 and TRBJ2-6): ETGVTQSPTHLIKTRGQQVTLRCSSQSGHNTVSWYQQALGQGPQFIFQYYREEENGRGNFPPRFSGLQFPNYSSELNVNALELDDSALYLCASRGTGANVLTFGAGSRLTVL.

The chain couples TRBV4-3 to TRBJ2-2, with TRBD1 matching over 12 bases. This CDR3 comprises 15 residues. The trim removed 3 bases at V and 9 bases at J, leaving 5 bases unmatched. Germline CDR1 is LGHNA and CDR2 is YSLEER. The CDR3 bases are TGCGCCAGCAGCCAGCGGGGACAGGGGGCAAGGGAGCTGTTTTTT. This gives the protein CASSQRGQGARELFF.

This clonotype has a handful of counts. The chain uses TRBV5-1 and TRBJ1-1; a weak D match, TRBD1 (6 bases). The germline CDR1 and CDR2 sequences are SGHRS and YFSETQ. V lost 3 bases to trimming and J lost 1 base, with 16 bases between them. CDR3 size: 16 residues. CDR3 sequence reads: CASSSIYGRGNTEAFF. CDR3 nucleotide sequence: TGCGCCAGCAGCTCCATATACGGCAGGGGGAACACTGAAGCTTTCTTT.

This clonotype was seen a handful of times. V and J are TRBV5-5 and TRBJ2-1, with a weak D call TRBD1 (5 bases). Germline CDR1 SGHKS, CDR2 YYEKEE (reference sequence). This CDR3 is built from 14 residues. V was pared by 5 bases and J by 4 bases, with 13 bases between. The CDR3 DNA is TGTGCCAGCAGGACGACAGTGGCGTACAATGAGCAGTTCTTC. This sequence encodes CASRTTVAYNEQFF.

This clonotype has a handful of counts. The chain combines TRBV7-8 with TRBJ2-3; 7 bases align to TRBD2. The CDR3 has 15 amino acids. CDR1 and CDR2 (germline): SGHVS, FQNEAQ. The junction had 9 bases not matched to a gene; V was cut back by 5 bases and J by 4 bases. The CDR3 DNA is TGTGCCAGCAGCCGAGAAGGACTAGTTCCAGATACGCAGTATTTT. Its protein product is CASSREGLVPDTQYF.

J is TRBJ2-7 and V is TRBV12-3 or TRBV12-4, with 8 bases lining up with TRBD2. The CDR3 covers 14 residues. Trimming at V came to 6 bases and at J to 4 bases, leaving 8 bases not matched to a gene. CDR3 sequence reads: CASRGTSGLYEQYF. The CDR3 DNA reads as TGTGCCAGCAGAGGAACTAGCGGACTATACGAGCAGTACTTC.

The sample holds many counts of this clonotype. The rearrangement joins TRBV29-1 to TRBJ1-1, with 8 bases fitting TRBD1. J lost 0 bases, V lost 6 bases, and 6 bases had no gene match. CDR3 size: 14 residues. The germline V gene encodes CDR1 SQVTM and CDR2 ANQGSEA. CDR3 loop: CSVWTGWMNTEAFF. The CDR3 DNA follows: TGCAGCGTCTGGACAGGGTGGATGAACACTGAAGCTTTCTTT.

This clonotype was detected a few times. The genes are TRBV5-1 and TRBJ1-2, with TRBD1 matching 7 bases. V trimming: 4 bases; J trimming: 1 base; junction bases outside the gene matches: 7. The CDR3 is 15 amino acids. From germline, CDR1 is SGHRS and CDR2 YFSETQ. The CDR3 region has the DNA TGCGCCAGCAGCCCGGGGACAGAACTTAACTATGGCTACACCTTC. Encoded protein: CASSPGTELNYGYTF.

The chain recombines TRBV15 with TRBJ2-7; D is perhaps TRBD1 (6 bases). The CDR3 sequence is 13 residues long. The germline CDR1 and CDR2 sequences are LNHNV and YYDKDF (reference sequence). V lost 6 bases and J 0 bases, leaving 9 bases between the germline ends. The CDR3 protein is CATRGQNSYEQYF. The CDR3 region has the DNA TGTGCCACCAGAGGACAGAACTCCTACGAGCAGTACTTC.

The chain joins TRBV4-2 to TRBJ2-1; TRBD2 aligns across 9 bases. V lost 1 base, J lost 5 bases, and 18 bases stayed unmatched. CDR1 and CDR2 from the germline V gene are LGHNA and YNFKEQ. The CDR3 sequence is 20 residues long. CDR3: CASSQVGARFSGGANNEQFF. CDR3 sequence (DNA): TGTGCCAGCAGCCAAGTGGGGGCCCGCTTTAGCGGGGGTGCCAACAATGAGCAGTTCTTC.

This chain connects TRBV2 to TRBJ2-5, with 9 positions matching TRBD1. Losses at the gene ends were 3 bases for V and 5 bases for J; bases not matched to a gene: 13. Germline CDR1 is SNHLY and CDR2 is FYNNEI. CDR3 length: 17 amino acids. The CDR3 loop is CASSDPGQGVMMETQYF. DNA for the CDR3: TGTGCCAGCAGTGATCCGGGACAGGGCGTAATGATGGAGACCCAGTACTTC.

The rearrangement joins TRBV5-1 to TRBJ2-1; 8 bases agree with TRBD1. Germline loops: CDR1 SGHRS, CDR2 YFSETQ. The CDR3 runs 15 residues. V shed 1 base and J 5 bases; nucleotides not matched to a gene: 5. CDR3 sequence: CASSLMGQAHNEQFF. The CDR3 nucleotides are TGCGCCAGCAGCTTGATGGGACAGGCCCACAATGAGCAGTTCTTC.

This clonotype was observed a few times. The genes are TRBV2 and TRBJ1-1; D gene uncertain. Per the germline V gene, CDR1 is SNHLY and CDR2 is FYNNEI. Trimming cost V 6 bases and J 4 bases, with 15 bases left between them. This CDR3 contains 14 residues. CDR3 nucleotides: TGTGCCAGCAGCCACGGCGGACTCAGCACTGAAGCTTTCTTT. Amino acid sequence: CASSHGGLSTEAFF.

V is TRBV5-1 and J is TRBJ1-2, with D perhaps matching TRBD1 (5 bases). CDR3 size: 13 residues. Deletions cut 2 bases from V and 7 bases from J, with 12 bases between. The germline V gene encodes CDR1 SGHRS and CDR2 YFSETQ. The CDR3 nucleotides read TGCGCCAGCAGCTTAGACAGTTCAAGTGGCTACACCTTC. Amino acid sequence: CASSLDSSSGYTF. Full variable domain (rest looked up from reference TRBV5-1 and TRBJ1-2): KAGVTQTPRYLIKTRGQQVTLSCSPISGHRSVSWYQQTPGQGLQFLFEYFSETQRNKGNFPGRFSGRQFSNSRSEMNVSTLELGDSALYLCASSLDSSSGYTFGSGTRLTVV.

The rearrangement joins TRBV5-6 to TRBJ1-5; TRBD1 agrees at 8 bases. V lost 0 bases and J lost 16; bases outside the gene matches: 18. The CDR3 is 16 residues long. Germline CDR1 SGHDT, CDR2 YYEEEE. CDR3 bases: TGTGCCAGCAGCTTGGCCGGGACAGGTTGGGCCAGGCGACTTCATTTT. Amino acid sequence: CASSLAGTGWARRLHF.

The chain couples TRBV4-2 to TRBJ2-5, with D perhaps matching TRBD2 (7 bases). CDR3 length equals 16 residues. Germline CDR1 LGHNA, CDR2 YNFKEQ. The V and J ends lost 6 bases and 1 base respectively, with 18 bases between them. This CDR3 is CASRNRGGAFQETQYF. The CDR3 bases are TGTGCCAGCAGAAATCGAGGGGGGGCCTTCCAAGAGACCCAGTACTTC.

The chain combines TRBV6-5 with TRBJ1-2; no firm D call. The V gene's germline CDR1 is MNHEY and CDR2 SVGAGI. The germline V and J ends were trimmed by 2 bases and 2 bases, with 6 bases remaining between them. The CDR3 loop spans 13 amino acids. The CDR3 sequence: CASSYHPNYGYTF. In DNA, the CDR3 is TGTGCCAGCAGTTACCACCCGAACTATGGCTACACCTTC.

The chain combines TRBV9 with TRBJ2-7; D unclear. Germline loops: CDR1 SGDLS, CDR2 YYNGEE. CDR3 length: 14 residues. The germline V and J ends were trimmed by 3 bases and 0 bases, with 10 bases remaining between them. The CDR3 sequence: CASSAGPLSYEQYF. Written as DNA, the CDR3 is TGTGCCAGCAGCGCCGGACCTCTCTCCTACGAGCAGTACTTC.

This clonotype came up a few times. The chain combines TRBV12-3 or TRBV12-4 with TRBJ2-5; D gene unclear. This CDR3 has 15 residues. Deletions cut 6 bases from V and 3 bases from J, with 17 bases between. The CDR3: CASSLGYLEEETQYF. Written as DNA, the CDR3 is TGTGCCAGCAGCCTGGGGTACCTCGAGGAAGAGACCCAGTACTTC.

V is TRBV6-5 and J is TRBJ1-6; D uncertain. Germline assignment: CDR1 MNHEY and CDR2 SVGAGI. The CDR3 spans 15 residues. V lost 0 bases and J lost 10, with 13 bases in between. The CDR3 loop is CASSYSGRSPSPLHF. CDR3 DNA sequence: TGTGCCAGCAGTTACTCGGGGAGATCTCCCTCACCCCTCCACTTT.

This clonotype appeared a few times. This chain links TRBV5-1 with TRBJ1-2, with 10 bases fitting TRBD1. This CDR3 comprises 14 residues. Looked up from germline, CDR1 is SGHRS and CDR2 is YFSETQ. V gave up 4 bases and J gave up 8 bases; unmatched junction bases: 8. CDR3 nucleotides: TGCGCCAGCAGCCCCTCCGGGACAGGGGTCGGCTACACCTTC. This codes for CASSPSGTGVGYTF.

CDR3 DNA sequence: TGTGCCAGCAGCGAAAACTATGGCTACACCTTC. It translates to CASSENYGYTF. The chain links TRBV6-2 or TRBV6-3 to TRBJ1-2, with unresolved D. V lost 6 bases to trimming and J lost 2 bases, with 4 bases between them. This CDR3 is built from 11 residues. Germline CDR1 MNHEY, CDR2 SVGEGT.

The chain carries TRBV6-1 and TRBJ2-3; a weak D match, TRBD1 (6 bases). Germline V gives CDR1 MNHNS, CDR2 SASEGT. V was shortened by 7 bases and J by 3 bases, with 14 bases between the two germline ends. The CDR3 sequence is 14 residues long. The CDR3 loop reads CASNPQGKTDTQYF. The CDR3 DNA sequence: TGTGCCAGCAACCCACAGGGTAAGACAGATACGCAGTATTTT.

The chain has TRBV25-1 and TRBJ2-1; possible D gene TRBD1, 6 bases. The CDR3 has 12 residues. Germline V gene data show CDR1 as MGHDK and CDR2 as SYGVNS. V lost 3 bases and J 10 bases, leaving 10 bases between the germline ends. The CDR3 DNA is TGTGCCAGCAGTGAGGGACAAACCGAGCAGTTCTTC. Protein: CASSEGQTEQFF.

CDR3 loop: CASSALGRIPLHF. The CDR3 DNA reads as TGCGCCAGCAGCGCCTTGGGGCGGATCCCCCTCCACTTT. The chain couples TRBV5-1 to TRBJ1-6, with D possibly matching TRBD1 (5 bases). This CDR3 has 13 residues. Trimming removed 4 bases from V and 13 bases from J, with 15 bases in between. Germline V lookup: CDR1 SGHRS, CDR2 YFSETQ.

The genes are TRBV6-5 and TRBJ2-5, with D possibly being TRBD1 (6 bases). This CDR3 is built from 15 residues. Trimming removed 2 bases from V and 5 bases from J, with 15 bases in between. Germline CDR1 MNHEY, CDR2 SVGAGI. CDR3 loop: CASSYGWGRGETQYF. The CDR3 bases are TGTGCCAGCAGTTACGGGTGGGGGCGAGGGGAGACCCAGTACTTC.

The chain has TRBV19 and TRBJ1-5; D gene ambiguous. This CDR3 has 13 residues. V lost 2 bases and J 7 bases, leaving 9 bases between the germline ends. Germline V CDR1 and CDR2: LNHDA, SQIVND (reference sequence). CDR3 in DNA: TGTGCCAGTAGTATAAATTGGGGACAGCCCCAGCATTTT. It is translated as CASSINWGQPQHF.

This clonotype was seen more than once but under ten times. The chain has TRBV20-1 and TRBJ2-5; D uncertain. V was clipped by 5 bases and J by 4 bases, with 14 bases between them. The V gene's germline CDR1 is DFQATT and CDR2 SNEGSKA (reference sequence). This CDR3 is built from 13 residues. The CDR3 DNA sequence: TGCAGTGCTGTTAAGGTCGTGGGAGAGACCCAGTACTTC. Protein: CSAVKVVGETQYF.

This clonotype was counted ten times or more. The genes are TRBV5-1 and TRBJ2-1; 9 bases map to TRBD1. V trimming: 3 bases; J trimming: 3 bases; junction bases outside the gene matches: 7. Germline CDR1 reads SGHRS; CDR2 reads YFSETQ. This CDR3 region has 16 residues. The CDR3 sequence is CASSYQGQGVYNEQFF. CDR3 nucleotides: TGCGCCAGCAGCTACCAGGGACAGGGAGTCTACAATGAGCAGTTCTTC. The complete variable domain, with remaining parts taken from reference TRBV5-1 and TRBJ2-1, reads KAGVTQTPRYLIKTRGQQVTLSCSPISGHRSVSWYQQTPGQGLQFLFEYFSETQRNKGNFPGRFSGRQFSNSRSEMNVSTLELGDSALYLCASSYQGQGVYNEQFFGPGTRLTVL.